These 27 T cell receptor beta chains were all obtained from the same sample, sequenced in a study of blood T cells in healthy people across ages. The use of a sample-barcoded 5' primer and a J-beta primer mix characterized a second PCR of roughly 6 to 11 cycles. One entry per CDR3 protein, called by TCRdb with MiXCR from the 5' RACE reads. The profile shows about 1 million distinct CDR3 sequences, less than 50% of them singletons. The sample was blood. The receptors were gathered from a woman aged 60-70 years in good health.

This clonotype was seen more than once but under ten times. The rearrangement uses TRBV27 and TRBJ2-4; TRBD2 aligns across 15 bases. The CDR3 runs to 19 residues. Trimming at V came to 4 bases and at J to 0 bases, leaving 7 bases not matched to a gene. The germline V gene has CDR1 MNHEY and CDR2 SMNVEV (reference sequence). CDR3 DNA sequence: TGTGCCAGCAGTTCCCTTGGACTAGCGGGAGGGCAAGCCAAAAACATTCAGTACTTC. Its translation is CASSSLGLAGGQAKNIQYF.

This clonotype showed up just a few times. V gene TRBV6-6 combines with J gene TRBJ1-2, with 11 bases matching TRBD1. The V segment lost 6 bases and the J segment 5 bases; nucleotides outside the gene matches: 5. Germline V gene data show CDR1 as MNHNY and CDR2 as SVGAGI (reference sequence). The CDR3 runs 14 residues. In nucleotides, the CDR3 is TGTGCCAGCAGATCCGGGACAGGGGGTTATGGCTACACCTTC. This sequence encodes CASRSGTGGYGYTF.

The chain combines TRBV5-6 with TRBJ2-3; 8 nucleotides agree with TRBD1. This CDR3 comprises 14 residues. V trimming: 4 bases; J trimming: 6 bases; junction bases outside the gene matches: 7. CDR1 and CDR2 from the germline V gene are SGHDT and YYEEEE. CDR3 sequence (DNA): TGTGCCAGCAGCCGACAGGGGACCACCGATACGCAGTATTTT. Amino acids: CASSRQGTTDTQYF.

This rearrangement joins TRBV7-2 to TRBJ2-3; the D gene could be TRBD1 or TRBD2 (5 bases each). Per the germline V gene, CDR1 is SGHTA and CDR2 is FQGNSA. Deletions cut 5 bases from V and 6 bases from J, with 18 bases between. There are 15 residues in the CDR3. The CDR3 sequence: CTSSTRDPRPDTQYF. The CDR3 region has the DNA TGTACCAGCAGCACCCGGGACCCCCGCCCCGATACGCAGTATTTT.

The V gene is TRBV6-5, the J gene TRBJ2-7, with a weak D call TRBD2 (6 bases). CDR1 is MNHEY, CDR2 SVGAGI, per germline. Trimming shortened V by 0 bases and J by 5 bases, and 14 bases separated the two germline ends. The CDR3 sequence is 15 residues long. The CDR3 DNA reads TGTGCCAGCAGTTACTCGAAGACTAGTGGCGACGAGCAGTACTTC. It encodes CASSYSKTSGDEQYF.

The chain couples TRBV12-3 or TRBV12-4 to TRBJ1-5; no reliable D call. The CDR3 runs 15 residues. V lost 6 bases, J lost 3 bases, and 15 bases lay in between. The CDR3 spells CASSPPAQFNQPQHF. CDR3 sequence (DNA): TGTGCCAGCAGCCCCCCCGCACAGTTCAATCAGCCCCAGCATTTT.

This rearrangement joins TRBV30 to TRBJ2-1, with 10 bases identical to TRBD2. Trimming cost V 3 bases and J 7 bases; bases outside gene matches: 12. Germline assignment: CDR1 GTSNPN and CDR2 SVGIG (reference sequence). The CDR3 loop spans 16 amino acids. The DNA for the CDR3 is TGTGCCTGGAGCACAAAGCGGGAGGGGGCTCGGAATGAGCAGTTCTTC. Its translation is CAWSTKREGARNEQFF.

V and J are TRBV9 and TRBJ2-5; D perhaps matches TRBD2 (6 bases). The V end was cut by 3 bases, the J end by 5 bases, with 14 bases between. Germline V CDR1 and CDR2: SGDLS, YYNGEE. CDR3 size: 14 residues. CDR3 region: CASSGGVRGETQYF. The CDR3 nucleotides are TGTGCCAGCAGCGGCGGGGTTCGTGGGGAGACCCAGTACTTC. Full variable domain (remainder filled in from reference TRBV9 and TRBJ2-5): DSGVTQTPKHLITATGQRVTLRCSPRSGDLSVYWYQQSLDQGLQFLIQYYNGEERAKGNILERFSAQQFPDLHSELNLSSLELGDSALYFCASSGGVRGETQYFGPGTRLLVL.

Worth noting for this clonotype: This could be a read error, since a much larger clone is one nucleotide away. The chain links TRBV29-1 to TRBJ2-1; D not resolved. Germline assignment: CDR1 SQVTM and CDR2 ANQGSEA. The CDR3 covers 13 residues. CDR3 in DNA: TGCGGCGTTGATGACGGCCCCTACAATGAGCAGTTCTTC. This codes for CGVDDGPYNEQFF.

This sequence joins TRBV4-1 and TRBJ2-3, with D tentatively TRBD1 (5 bases). The CDR3 is made up of 16 amino acids. Germline assignment: CDR1 MGHRA and CDR2 YSYEKL. Deletions cut 1 base from V and 1 base from J, with 12 bases between. For the CDR3, the DNA is TGCGCCAGCAGCCAAGTCGAACAGGACCGCACAGATACGCAGTATTTT. It yields the protein CASSQVEQDRTDTQYF.

The rearrangement uses TRBV6-2 or TRBV6-3 and TRBJ2-7; possible D gene TRBD1, 6 bases. Germline V gene sequence: CDR1 MNHEY, CDR2 SVGEGT. The CDR3 loop spans 13 amino acids. V lost 8 bases, J lost 3 bases, and 14 bases lay in between. CDR3 sequence reads: CASHSAGVYEQYF. DNA of the CDR3: TGTGCCAGCCACTCGGCAGGGGTCTACGAGCAGTACTTC.

The chain carries TRBV28 and TRBJ2-1; maybe TRBD2 (6 bases). Germline assignment: CDR1 MDHEN and CDR2 SYDVKM. This CDR3 has 16 residues. Trimming cost V 0 bases and J 2 bases, with 11 bases left between them. CDR3 loop: CASSLWEAGTYNEQFF. The CDR3 region has the DNA TGTGCCAGCAGTTTATGGGAGGCGGGAACCTACAATGAGCAGTTCTTC.

A remark on this clonotype: Germline and junction disagree at one end, which may indicate a read error. V and J are TRBV9 and TRBJ1-2; tentatively, D is TRBD1 (5 bases). This CDR3 is 15 amino acids long. The germline gives CDR1 SGDLS, CDR2 YYNGEE. The CDR3 bases are TGTGCCAGCAGCGTAGACATGGGGCCGAGCCATGGCTACGCCTTC. It encodes CASSVDMGPSHGYAF.

The rearrangement links TRBV13 to TRBJ2-7; TRBD2 is a possible D gene (6 bases). This CDR3 has 13 residues. V was trimmed by 5 bases and J by 9 bases, leaving 17 bases between them. The germline V gene has CDR1 PRHDT and CDR2 FYEKMQ (reference sequence). The CDR3 bases are TGTGCCAGCAGCCCTCCTACGGGGGTCCCGCAGTACTTC. Protein sequence: CASSPPTGVPQYF. Variable domain in full (rest from reference TRBV13 and TRBJ2-7): AAGVIQSPRHLIKEKRETATLKCYPIPRHDTVYWYQQGPGQDPQFLISFYEKMQSDKGSIPDRFSAQQFSDYHSELNMSSLELGDSALYFCASSPPTGVPQYFGPGTRLTVT.

The chain joins TRBV18 to TRBJ2-5; maybe TRBD2 (7 bases). Trimming stripped 1 base from V and 11 bases from J, with 23 bases between. This CDR3 spans 16 amino acids. Per the germline V gene, CDR1 is KGHSH and CDR2 is LQKENI. In nucleotides, the CDR3 is TGTGCCAGCTCACCACGGCGGGGGCCTAGGGACAATGAGCAGTACTTC. As protein: CASSPRRGPRDNEQYF.

The rearrangement uses TRBV20-1 and TRBJ2-1; 8 nucleotides agree with TRBD2. With 6 bases clipped from V and 9 bases from J, the junction kept 13 bases outside the gene matches. The CDR3 is made up of 14 amino acids. CDR1 and CDR2 (germline): DFQATT, SNEGSKA (reference sequence). CDR3 sequence: CSARGGTSTIEQFF. The CDR3, as DNA: TGCAGTGCGAGGGGGGGGACTAGTACGATTGAGCAGTTCTTC.

There are a few counts of this clonotype. J is TRBJ2-6 and V is TRBV6-1; 7 positions match TRBD1. The length of the CDR3 is 16 residues. With V trimmed by 2 bases and J by 4 bases, 5 bases remained unmatched. In germline, CDR1 is MNHNS, CDR2 SASEGT. CDR3 nucleotide sequence: TGTGCCAGCAGTGAATACAGGGGAATGGGGGCCAACGTCCTGACTTTC. As protein: CASSEYRGMGANVLTF.

For the CDR3, the DNA is TGCAGTGCTCACTCGGTGGCGGGAGGTTACAATGAGCAGTTCTTC. It specifies CSAHSVAGGYNEQFF. V is TRBV20-1 and J is TRBJ2-1, with 8 nucleotides matching TRBD2. The CDR3 has 15 residues. Looked up from germline, CDR1 is DFQATT and CDR2 is SNEGSKA (reference sequence). The V and J ends lost 5 bases and 4 bases, in that order; junction bases with no gene match: 10.

In DNA, the CDR3 is TGTGCCAGCAGTTTACAAGGGGCAGCCACTGAAGCTTTCTTT. It is translated as CASSLQGAATEAFF. The chain joins TRBV27 to TRBJ1-1; D possibly corresponds to TRBD1 (5 bases). The CDR3 consists of 14 residues. The ends were cut back, 2 bases at V and 4 bases at J, with 11 bases in the middle. Germline CDR1 is MNHEY and CDR2 is SMNVEV (reference sequence).

The chain employs TRBV11-2 and TRBJ2-5; D uncertain. This CDR3 contains 15 residues. V lost 0 bases and J 3 bases, leaving 11 bases between the germline ends. Germline lookup yields CDR1 SGHAT and CDR2 FQNNGV. The CDR3 DNA follows: TGTGCCAGCAGCTTAGATTGGCAGAGAGAAGAGACCCAGTACTTC. Translated, it gives CASSLDWQREETQYF.

This clonotype was recorded a few times. The chain combines TRBV5-1 with TRBJ2-5; no clear D gene. This CDR3 comprises 15 residues. V was shortened by 0 bases and J by 2 bases, with 11 bases between the two germline ends. Germline V gene sequence: CDR1 SGHRS, CDR2 YFSETQ. The DNA of the CDR3 is TGCGCCAGCAGCTTGGCCTCTCCAGGTCAAGAGACCCAGTACTTC. It specifies CASSLASPGQETQYF.

This clonotype appeared a few times. The CDR3 DNA is TGCGCCAGCAGCGGGGGGAGGATTATCGATGAGCAGTTCTTC. As protein: CASSGGRIIDEQFF. The chain employs TRBV5-1 and TRBJ2-1, with D maybe TRBD2 (6 bases). The CDR3 totals 14 residues. V lost 4 bases to trimming and J lost 8 bases, with 16 bases between them. Germline values: CDR1 SGHRS, CDR2 YFSETQ.

This clonotype appeared a few times. This chain links TRBV27 with TRBJ2-4; D is perhaps TRBD1 (8 bases). Trimming cost V 5 bases and J 13 bases, with 15 bases left between them. Per the germline V gene, CDR1 is MNHEY and CDR2 is SMNVEV (reference sequence). The CDR3 length is 12 residues. In DNA, the CDR3 is TGTGCCAGCAGTCGACAGGGGCGGGAGCAGTACTTC. This encodes CASSRQGREQYF.

This clonotype was seen a handful of times. The genes are TRBV7-9 and TRBJ2-4, with 15 positions matching TRBD2. TRBJ2-7 matches the DNA end more closely, so the J call is doubtful. The CDR3 extends over 17 amino acids. Looked up from germline, CDR1 is SEHNR and CDR2 is FQNEAQ (reference sequence). The CDR3 sequence is CASSSSGLAGGLDEQYF. In nucleotides, the CDR3 is TGTGCCAGCAGCTCCTCTGGACTAGCGGGAGGGCTAGACGAGCAGTACTTC.

The chain recombines TRBV25-1 with TRBJ2-5; TRBD2 might be the D (5 bases). The end of the DNA is better explained by TRBJ2-7, so the J call may be wrong. In germline, CDR1 is MGHDK, CDR2 SYGVNS. This CDR3 is built from 14 residues. The CDR3 region has the DNA TGTGCCAGCAGTGAAGCGGGTTGGTCGGCCGAGCAGTACTTC. This codes for CASSEAGWSAEQYF.

The chain combines TRBV7-2 with TRBJ2-4; TRBD2 is a possible D gene (6 bases). The V gene lost 2 bases and the J gene lost 6 bases, with 17 bases spanning the gap. Per germline, CDR1 SGHTA and CDR2 FQGNSA. The CDR3 sequence is 16 residues long. For the CDR3, the DNA is TGTGCCAGCAGCTTAATATCGTCGGGAGTGGCAAACATTCAGTACTTC. It codes for CASSLISSGVANIQYF.

The chain is built from TRBV7-8 and TRBJ2-1, with D tentatively TRBD1 (6 bases). V lost 2 bases and J lost 6, with 14 bases in between. Germline assignment: CDR1 SGHVS and CDR2 FQNEAQ. The CDR3 totals 15 residues. DNA for the CDR3: TGTGCCAGCAGCTTACAGGCCAGGGGCGCCAATGAGCAGTTCTTC. It encodes CASSLQARGANEQFF.